This T cell receptor beta chain originates from a study of immune heterogeneity within non-small cell lung tumors. Study-wide points: Higher local tumor mutational burden went with moderately higher local T-cell clonality, R about 0.36.

Genomic DNA extracted from bulk tumor tissue served as template. A total of about 0.6 ug was used per sample. Widely spaced biopsies, several per primary tumor, were obtained at surgery. Enrolled patients presented with newly diagnosed, previously untreated non-small cell lung cancer and underwent curative surgery. The TCR beta CDR3 region was amplified by multiplex PCR employing 32 V and 13 J primers. In TCRdb, the multiplex PCR reads were re-called with MiXCR into one record per CDR3 protein. The table records roughly 15,000 distinct CDR3 sequences, approximately 30% of them present only once. This clonotype was seen at least ten times. The antigen is unknown. J was trimmed by 5 bases and V by 5 bases; bases with no gene match: 3. This CDR3 region has 13 residues. Germline V CDR1 and CDR2: DFQATT, SNEGSKA (reference sequence).

What was sequenced was lung tumor tissue. V and J are TRBV20-1 and TRBJ1-1; TRBD1 aligns across 12 bases. The TCR sequence derives from a woman aged 50 to 65 with non-small cell lung cancer. CDR3 sequence: CSAWDRGLTEAFF. CDR3 sequence (DNA): TGCAGTGCTTGGGACAGGGGGCTGACTGAAGCTTTCTTT.